Following are 28 T cell receptor beta chains from one sample sequenced in a study of CD8 T cells in ankylosing spondylitis (dated by TCRdb to between 2016 and 2019). The method was 5' RACE. The listed sequencing device is Illumina HiSeq 2500. TCRdb applied fastp at Q25 and MiXCR to the public reads, then kept only in-frame beta chains. Rows are combined by CDR3 protein, so each entry shows the most common genes and DNA. The sample table lists about 200,000 distinct CDR3 sequences, around a quarter of them with a count of one. Jointly, the top ten make up about 7% of the sample. Sequencing used blood, either unsorted or a sorted T cell fraction (not recorded which). The receptors shown here come from a male donor with ankylosing spondylitis or in good health (not recorded which).

This clonotype was counted ten times or more. The chain recombines TRBV7-9 with TRBJ2-3; perhaps TRBD2 as D (5 bases). The CDR3 covers 12 residues. The germline CDR1 and CDR2 sequences are SEHNR and FQNEAQ (reference sequence). V was pared by 5 bases and J by 4 bases, with 7 bases between. Here the CDR3 reads CASSQAADTQYF. The DNA for the CDR3 is TGTGCCAGCAGCCAAGCGGCAGATACGCAGTATTTT.

This clonotype was detected many times. Germline and junction disagree at one end, which may indicate a read error. The rearrangement joins TRBV12-3 or TRBV12-4 to TRBJ1-1, with a possible D match to TRBD1 (6 bases). The CDR3 consists of 15 residues. The CDR3: CASSPYGGGATEAFF. For the CDR3, the DNA is TGTGCCAGCAGCCCTTATGGGGGGGGCGCGACTGAAGCTTTTTTT.

The chain has TRBV20-1 and TRBJ1-2, with 7 bases matching TRBD1. Germline V gene sequence: CDR1 DFQATT, CDR2 SNEGSKA (reference sequence). The ends lost 0 bases at V and 8 bases at J; junction bases unmatched: 12. This CDR3 contains 15 residues. The CDR3 DNA reads as TGCAGTGCTAGAGAGTCGGTCGCAGGGGGGTTAGGCTACACCTTC. Amino acid sequence: CSARESVAGGLGYTF.

V and J are TRBV6-1 and TRBJ1-4; D might be TRBD1 (5 bases). Between the trimmed V and J ends, which lost 6 bases and 0 bases, there was a span of 11 bases. Germline V gene data show CDR1 as MNHNS and CDR2 as SASEGT. The CDR3 is made up of 15 amino acids. The CDR3: CASRATGATNEKLFF. CDR3 nucleotide sequence: TGTGCCAGCAGAGCAACAGGTGCAACTAATGAAAAACTGTTTTTT.

This clonotype has only one observation. The chain uses TRBV7-8 and TRBJ2-1; 7 bases align to TRBD2. V shed 5 bases, J shed 9 bases, and the junction held 7 bases outside the gene matches. Germline-derived CDR1 and CDR2 are SGHVS and FQNEAQ. The CDR3 has 13 amino acids. The CDR3 region has the DNA TGTGCCAGCAGCCCCCGGGAGGACGGTGAGCAGTTCTTC. Protein: CASSPREDGEQFF.

The J gene is TRBJ1-6, the V gene TRBV20-1; the D gene is possibly TRBD1 (6 bases). CDR1 DFQATT and CDR2 SNEGSKA come from the germline V gene (reference sequence). The CDR3 is 16 residues long. The germline V and J ends were trimmed by 2 bases and 7 bases, with 18 bases remaining between them. The CDR3 DNA sequence: TGCAGTGCTAGATCTCTCTTTCTGAGGGGGAATTCACCCCTCCACTTT. It translates to CSARSLFLRGNSPLHF.

This clonotype was counted ten times or more. J is TRBJ2-1 and V is TRBV5-1; 8 bases are a match to TRBD2. Germline CDR1 SGHRS, CDR2 YFSETQ. V was pared by 3 bases and J by 0 bases, with 5 bases of the junction left unmatched. CDR3 size: 16 residues. This chain's CDR3 is CASSSTGLASYNEQFF. In DNA form, the CDR3 reads TGCGCCAGCAGCTCCACCGGACTAGCCTCCTACAATGAGCAGTTCTTC.

This clonotype was observed at least ten times. This chain uses TRBV18 with TRBJ2-5, with D perhaps TRBD1 (6 bases). Per the germline V gene, CDR1 is KGHSH and CDR2 is LQKENI. The CDR3 has 14 residues. Trimming cost V 5 bases and J 1 base, with 11 bases left between them. The CDR3 is CASSTLGAQETQYF. CDR3 in DNA: TGTGCCAGCTCAACATTGGGGGCCCAAGAGACCCAGTACTTC.

A few counts support this clonotype. This chain connects TRBV12-3 or TRBV12-4 to TRBJ2-6; D is undetermined. V lost 6 bases and J 0 bases, leaving 3 bases between the germline ends. The CDR3 has 13 amino acids. CDR3 DNA sequence: TGTGCCAGCAGGACCTCTGGGGCCAACGTCCTGACTTTC. It encodes CASRTSGANVLTF.

The rearrangement joins TRBV20-1 to TRBJ2-1; D is perhaps TRBD2 (5 bases). CDR1 DFQATT and CDR2 SNEGSKA come from the germline V gene (reference sequence). The V end was cut by 6 bases, the J end by 9 bases, with 18 bases between. The CDR3 runs to 13 residues. The CDR3 region has the DNA TGCAGTGCACGCCCCCGGCTAGCTAGTGAGCAGTTCTTC. Translated: CSARPRLASEQFF.

This clonotype was observed many times. This rearrangement joins TRBV5-1 to TRBJ2-1; D might be TRBD1 (5 bases). The CDR3 extends over 16 amino acids. Germline CDR1 and CDR2: SGHRS and YFSETQ. Deletions cut 0 bases from V and 6 bases from J, with 16 bases between. In nucleotides, the CDR3 is TGCGCCAGCAGCTTGGTAGTTGGCAGGGCGGTCAATGAGCAGTTCTTC. This encodes CASSLVVGRAVNEQFF.

This clonotype was detected many times. This rearrangement joins TRBV5-4 to TRBJ1-1, with 7 nucleotides matching TRBD1. V shed 8 bases and J 5 bases; nucleotides not matched to a gene: 9. Germline V CDR1 and CDR2: SGHNT, YYREEE (reference sequence). The CDR3 runs to 13 residues. The CDR3 nucleotides are TGTGCCAGTCAAGGGGGCGTGGGGACTGAAGCTTTCTTT. Its translation is CASQGGVGTEAFF.

The chain is built from TRBV24-1 and TRBJ2-1; D ambiguous. The CDR3 runs 14 residues. Germline V gene sequence: CDR1 KGHDR, CDR2 SFDVKD. Trimming stripped 5 bases from V and 6 bases from J, with 13 bases between. The DNA for the CDR3 is TGTGCCACCAGTGCTTCTCCCGAAGTCAATGAGCAGTTCTTC. Its protein product is CATSASPEVNEQFF.

This clonotype occurred many times. The V and J genes are TRBV12-3 or TRBV12-4 and TRBJ2-3; D may match TRBD1 or TRBD2 (5 bases each). V lost 7 bases, J lost 2 bases, and 13 bases lay in between. The CDR3 sequence is 14 residues long. The chain's CDR3 is CASTLGAVTDTQYF. Written as DNA, the CDR3 is TGTGCCAGCACCCTCGGGGCAGTCACAGATACGCAGTATTTT.

The sample holds many counts of this clonotype. The V gene is TRBV9, the J gene TRBJ2-2; D uncertain. CDR1 and CDR2 from the germline V gene are SGDLS and YYNGEE. V dropped 4 bases and J dropped 2 bases, with 6 bases sitting between them. CDR3 size: 13 residues. CDR3 amino acids: CASSITNTGELFF. For the CDR3, the DNA is TGTGCCAGCAGCATCACTAACACCGGGGAGCTGTTTTTT.

The rearrangement joins TRBV4-2 to TRBJ2-3, with TRBD2 as a possible D gene (5 bases). The V and J ends lost 4 bases and 0 bases respectively, with 14 bases between them. Germline-derived CDR1 and CDR2 are LGHNA and YNFKEQ. This CDR3 contains 16 residues. The CDR3 sequence: CASSPGLLSSTDTQYF. CDR3 nucleotides: TGTGCCAGCAGCCCCGGACTCCTCTCTAGCACAGATACGCAGTATTTT.

As for this clonotype: A read error is possible here, since a much larger clone lies one base away. This chain joins TRBV11-2 and TRBJ1-4; D not certain. The CDR3 runs 14 residues. From germline, CDR1 is SGHAT and CDR2 FQNNGV. The CDR3 is CASSFRPEGEKLYF. Written as DNA, the CDR3 is TGTGCCAGCAGCTTCCGTCCTGAGGGCGAAAAACTGTATTTT.

This clonotype was counted ten times or more. The chain carries TRBV3-1 and TRBJ2-7; 7 nucleotides match TRBD1. This CDR3 is built from 13 residues. The germline V gene encodes CDR1 LGHDT and CDR2 YNNKEL (reference sequence). After removal of 5 bases from V and 3 bases from J, the junction contained 4 bases not matched to a gene. CDR3 amino acids: CASSNRGIYEQYF. The CDR3 bases are TGTGCCAGCAGCAACAGGGGCATCTACGAGCAGTACTTC.

The chain uses TRBV27 and TRBJ2-2; TRBD1 is a possible D gene (5 bases). V was pared by 5 bases and J by 0 bases, with 13 bases between. Per germline, CDR1 MNHEY and CDR2 SMNVEV (reference sequence). This CDR3 region has 16 residues. CDR3 sequence: CASSLGARANTGELFF. CDR3 sequence (DNA): TGTGCCAGCAGTCTTGGGGCTAGAGCGAACACCGGGGAGCTGTTTTTT.

The rearrangement joins TRBV28 to TRBJ2-5; 9 nucleotides align to TRBD1. The CDR3 totals 16 residues. CDR1 is MDHEN and CDR2 is SYDVKM in the germline V gene. J lost 5 bases, V lost 6 bases, and 13 bases had no gene match. CDR3 amino acids: CASSLGTGKRGETQYF. As DNA, the CDR3 is TGTGCCAGCAGCTTGGGGACAGGGAAAAGGGGCGAGACCCAGTACTTC.

There are many counts of this clonotype. The V and J genes are TRBV10-3 and TRBJ2-7; TRBD1 matches 12 bases. Germline lookup yields CDR1 ENHRY and CDR2 SYGVKD. The V gene end was trimmed by 4 bases and the J gene end by 7 bases; junction bases not matched to a gene: 11. The CDR3 sequence is 16 residues long. The CDR3 here is CAISVAPGQGAGEQYF. CDR3 nucleotide sequence: TGTGCCATCAGTGTTGCTCCGGGACAGGGGGCCGGGGAGCAGTACTTC.

The chain is built from TRBV29-1 and TRBJ2-1; weak D call: TRBD2 (6 bases). V was shortened by 2 bases and J by 9 bases, with 14 bases between the two germline ends. The CDR3 covers 13 residues. CDR1 is SQVTM, CDR2 ANQGSEA, per germline. CDR3 residues: CSVELARAGEQFF. The CDR3 DNA sequence: TGCAGCGTTGAATTGGCCCGAGCGGGTGAGCAGTTCTTC.

This clonotype was seen many times. This chain uses TRBV12-3 or TRBV12-4 with TRBJ2-7; no firm D call. V was pared by 4 bases and J by 1 base, with 8 bases between. This CDR3 spans 13 amino acids. Here the CDR3 DNA reads TGTGCCAGCAGTTCGCCGGGTTCCTACGAGCAGTACTTC. As protein: CASSSPGSYEQYF.

This clonotype has only a few counts. The rearrangement joins TRBV5-1 to TRBJ2-3; D ambiguous. CDR1 is SGHRS, CDR2 YFSETQ, per germline. The V end was cut by 7 bases, the J end by 4 bases, with 7 bases between. This CDR3 is built from 11 residues. DNA for the CDR3: TGCGCCAGCCGGTCCTCAGATACGCAGTATTTT. Translation: CASRSSDTQYF.

The V call is TRBV29-1, the J call TRBJ1-5; no definite D call. Germline V CDR1 and CDR2: SQVTM, ANQGSEA. Trimming removed 4 bases at V and 7 bases at J, with 14 bases between. CDR3 length equals 13 residues. CDR3 nucleotide sequence: TGCAGCGTTGCTGACATTTTGGGGCAGCCCCAGCATTTT. Translation: CSVADILGQPQHF.

The rearrangement links TRBV20-1 to TRBJ2-1, with a weak D call TRBD2 (5 bases). The germline CDR1 and CDR2 sequences are DFQATT and SNEGSKA (reference sequence). With 3 bases removed from V and 8 bases from J, the gap between germline ends came to 20 bases. This CDR3 has 15 residues. The CDR3 DNA sequence: TGCAGTGCTAGTTCTGGGAGCAATTACGGCGATGAGCAGTTCTTC. Amino acids: CSASSGSNYGDEQFF.

The chain couples TRBV7-9 to TRBJ2-1, with 11 bases matching TRBD2. Losses at the gene ends were 4 bases for V and 7 bases for J; bases not matched to a gene: 6. Looked up from germline, CDR1 is SEHNR and CDR2 is FQNEAQ (reference sequence). This CDR3 is built from 15 residues. The CDR3 DNA follows: TGTGCCAGCAGCTACGACACTAGCGGGAGTAATGAGCAGTTCTTC. Encoded protein: CASSYDTSGSNEQFF.

This clonotype has ten or more counts. This rearrangement joins TRBV5-1 to TRBJ1-5; 8 bases are a match to TRBD1. The CDR3 contains 16 residues. The germline CDR1 and CDR2 sequences are SGHRS and YFSETQ. V lost 0 bases, J lost 5 bases, and 7 bases stayed unmatched. CDR3 residues: CASSLAGTGDHQPQHF. The CDR3 nucleotides are TGCGCCAGCAGCTTGGCCGGGACAGGAGACCATCAGCCCCAGCATTTT.